This TCR beta chain comes out of a study of shared clonotypes between healthy human individuals. Background on the study: Per donor, CD8 memory used one plate, CD8 naive used two, CD4 memory used three and CD4 naive used three. Study findings and constraints: Although depth was large, rarefaction showed that sequencing of the sorted subsets was incomplete.

V was cut by 8 bases and J by 7 bases, with 9 bases left in between. CDR3 length: 10 amino acids. Looked up from germline, CDR1 is MDHEN and CDR2 is SYDVKM. Concerning this clone: Its antigen is as yet unknown.

Running of the assay took place at deep level. Template for every sorted-subset replicate PCR totaled approximately 0.2 ug DNA, 30,000 to 35,000 T cell genomes. The data were produced by immunoSEQ multiplex PCR, yet TCRdb's version contains in-frame clones alone and is incomplete. The sample includes hundreds of thousands of clones, 90% to 96% of them seen just once. The chain uses TRBV28 and TRBJ2-7; a weak D match, TRBD2 (6 bases). Material for sequencing was naive CD4+ T cells sorted from blood. Regarding subset: CD45RA+ positively selected. This clonotype was obtained from a woman in her twenties or thirties in good health. The CDR3 sequence is CASGREEQYF. The CDR3 DNA sequence: TGTGCCAGCGGCCGGGAGGAGCAGTACTTC.